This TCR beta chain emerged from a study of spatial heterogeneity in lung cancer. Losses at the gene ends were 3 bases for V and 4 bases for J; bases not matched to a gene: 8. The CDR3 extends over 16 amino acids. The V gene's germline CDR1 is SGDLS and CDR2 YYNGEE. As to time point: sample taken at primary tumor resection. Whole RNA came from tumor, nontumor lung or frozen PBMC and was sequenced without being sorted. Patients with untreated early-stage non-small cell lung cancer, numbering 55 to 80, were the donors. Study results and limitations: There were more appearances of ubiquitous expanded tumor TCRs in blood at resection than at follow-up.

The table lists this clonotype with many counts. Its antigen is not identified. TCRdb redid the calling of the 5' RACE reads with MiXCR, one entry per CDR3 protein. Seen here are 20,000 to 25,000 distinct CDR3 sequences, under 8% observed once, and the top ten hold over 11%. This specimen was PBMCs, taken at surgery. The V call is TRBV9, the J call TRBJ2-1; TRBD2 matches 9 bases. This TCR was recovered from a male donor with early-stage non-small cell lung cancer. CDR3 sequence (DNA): TGTGCCAGCAGCGCTGGGGGGACTAGCTTATACAATGAGCAGTTCTTC. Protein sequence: CASSAGGTSLYNEQFF.